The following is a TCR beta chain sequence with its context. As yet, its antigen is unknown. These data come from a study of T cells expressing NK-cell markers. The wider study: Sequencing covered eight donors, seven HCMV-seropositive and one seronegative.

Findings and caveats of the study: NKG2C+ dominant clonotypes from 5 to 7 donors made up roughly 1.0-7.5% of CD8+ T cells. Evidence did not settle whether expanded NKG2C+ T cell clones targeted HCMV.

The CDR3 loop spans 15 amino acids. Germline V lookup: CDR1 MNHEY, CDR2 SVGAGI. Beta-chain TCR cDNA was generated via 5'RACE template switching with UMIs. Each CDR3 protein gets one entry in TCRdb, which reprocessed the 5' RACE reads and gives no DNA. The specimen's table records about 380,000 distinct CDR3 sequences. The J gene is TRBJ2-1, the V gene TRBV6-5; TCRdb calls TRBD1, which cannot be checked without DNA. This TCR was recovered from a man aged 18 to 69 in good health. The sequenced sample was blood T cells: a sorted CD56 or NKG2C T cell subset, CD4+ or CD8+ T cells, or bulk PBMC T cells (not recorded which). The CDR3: CASSYDRGPYNEQFF.